This T cell receptor beta chain originates from a study of blood T cells in healthy people across ages. Combining a sample-barcoded 5' primer with a J-beta primer mix, a second PCR ran for about 7 to 12 cycles. Every molecule of cDNA carried a tag from a template-switch adaptor with 12 random nucleotides. In TCRdb, the 5' RACE reads were re-called with MiXCR into one record per CDR3 protein. The sample yields fewer than 1.5 million distinct CDR3 sequences, 40% to 50% seen once. V was pared by 7 bases and J by 5 bases, with 11 bases between. The CDR3 has 12 amino acids. Looked up from germline, CDR1 is DFQATT and CDR2 is SNEGSKA (reference sequence).

The clonotype was recovered from a woman between 18 and 29 years old in good health. Sequencing was performed on blood. The chain couples TRBV20-1 to TRBJ2-2, with unresolved D. Written as DNA, the CDR3 is TGCAGTGTGACTTCCCGTACCGGGGAGCTGTTTTTT. The encoded protein is CSVTSRTGELFF.